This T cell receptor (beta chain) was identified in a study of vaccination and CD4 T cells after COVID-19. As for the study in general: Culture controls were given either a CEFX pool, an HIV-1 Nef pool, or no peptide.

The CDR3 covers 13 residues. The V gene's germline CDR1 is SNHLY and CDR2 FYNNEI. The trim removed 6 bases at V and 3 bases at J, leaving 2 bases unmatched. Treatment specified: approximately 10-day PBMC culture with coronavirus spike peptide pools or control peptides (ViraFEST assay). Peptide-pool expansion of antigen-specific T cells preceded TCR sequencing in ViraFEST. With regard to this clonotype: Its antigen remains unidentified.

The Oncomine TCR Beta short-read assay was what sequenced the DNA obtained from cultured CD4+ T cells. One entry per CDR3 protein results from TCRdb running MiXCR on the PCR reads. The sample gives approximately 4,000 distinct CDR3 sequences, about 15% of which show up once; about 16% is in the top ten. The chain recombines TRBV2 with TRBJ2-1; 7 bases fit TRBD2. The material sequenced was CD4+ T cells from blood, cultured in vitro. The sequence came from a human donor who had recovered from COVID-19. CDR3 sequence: CASRGRVYNEQFF. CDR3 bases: TGTGCCAGCAGGGGGAGGGTCTACAATGAGCAGTTCTTC.